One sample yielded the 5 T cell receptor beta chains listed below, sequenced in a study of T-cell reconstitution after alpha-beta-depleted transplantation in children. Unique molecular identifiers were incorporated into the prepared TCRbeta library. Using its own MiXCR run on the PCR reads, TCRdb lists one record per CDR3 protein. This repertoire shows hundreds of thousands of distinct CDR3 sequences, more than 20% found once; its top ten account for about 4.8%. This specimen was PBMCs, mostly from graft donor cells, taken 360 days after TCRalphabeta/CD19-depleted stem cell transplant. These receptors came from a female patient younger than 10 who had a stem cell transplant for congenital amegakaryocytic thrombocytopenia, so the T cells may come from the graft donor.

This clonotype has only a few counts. The CDR3 loop reads CASRAGTLNTEAFF. The CDR3 DNA is TGTGCCAGCAGGGCCGGGACTTTAAACACTGAAGCTTTCTTT. The J gene is TRBJ1-1, the V gene TRBV2; possibly TRBD1 for D (5 bases). CDR3 length: 14 amino acids. From germline, CDR1 is SNHLY and CDR2 FYNNEI. The germline V and J ends were trimmed by 6 bases and 2 bases, with 13 bases remaining between them.

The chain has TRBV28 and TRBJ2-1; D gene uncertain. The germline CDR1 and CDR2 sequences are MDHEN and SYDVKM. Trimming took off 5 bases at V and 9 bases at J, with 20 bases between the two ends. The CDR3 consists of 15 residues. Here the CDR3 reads CASSLHPIGGGEQFF. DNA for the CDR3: TGTGCCAGCAGTCTACACCCCATCGGTGGCGGTGAGCAGTTCTTC.

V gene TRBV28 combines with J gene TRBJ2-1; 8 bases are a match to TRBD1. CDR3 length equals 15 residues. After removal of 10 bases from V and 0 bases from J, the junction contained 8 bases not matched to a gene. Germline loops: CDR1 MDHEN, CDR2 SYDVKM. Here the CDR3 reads CATLTGVSSYNEQFF. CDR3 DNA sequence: TGTGCCACCTTGACAGGGGTTTCCTCCTACAATGAGCAGTTCTTC.

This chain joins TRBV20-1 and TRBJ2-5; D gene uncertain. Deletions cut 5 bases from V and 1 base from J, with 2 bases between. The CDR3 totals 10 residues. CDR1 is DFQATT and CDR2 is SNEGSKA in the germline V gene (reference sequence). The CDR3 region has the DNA TGCAGTGCTTTCCAAGAGACCCAGTACTTC. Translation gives CSAFQETQYF.

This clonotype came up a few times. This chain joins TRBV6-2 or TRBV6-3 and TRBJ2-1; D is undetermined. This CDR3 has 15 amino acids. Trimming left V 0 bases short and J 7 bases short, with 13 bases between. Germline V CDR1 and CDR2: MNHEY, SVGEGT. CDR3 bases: TGTGCCAGCAGTTACTCGAGTCGGAGTGTGAATGAGCAGTTCTTC. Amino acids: CASSYSSRSVNEQFF.